The 21 T cell receptor beta chains below come from one sample, sequenced in a study of CXCR4 blockade with PD-1 therapy in pancreatic cancer. Profiled with immunoSEQ multiplex PCR; TCRdb holds only in-frame clones, not every one. The data show roughly 15,000 clones, with roughly 72% seen just once and around 6.1% held by the top ten. The sample consisted of tumor tissue. Receptors were obtained from a human donor with pancreatic ductal adenocarcinoma.

The chain has TRBV29-1 and TRBJ1-2; possible D gene TRBD1, 5 bases. CDR1 and CDR2 from the germline V gene are SQVTM and ANQGSEA. The CDR3 extends over 15 amino acids. Trimming shortened V by 1 base and J by 2 bases, and 14 bases separated the two germline ends. CDR3 nucleotide sequence: TGCAGCGTTGAAGGGGGGAGAGGGTGGAACTATGGCTACACCTTC. Amino acid sequence: CSVEGGRGWNYGYTF.

This sequence joins TRBV28 and TRBJ1-1; perhaps TRBD1 as D (5 bases). With 4 bases removed from V and 5 bases from J, the gap between germline ends came to 8 bases. The germline gives CDR1 MDHEN, CDR2 SYDVKM. The CDR3 extends over 12 amino acids. CDR3 sequence: CASSSGLTEAFF. DNA of the CDR3: TGTGCCAGCAGTTCAGGGTTAACTGAAGCTTTCTTT.

This chain's CDR3 is CASSTNRLNTEAFF. The CDR3 bases are TGTGCCAGCAGCACCAACAGGTTGAACACTGAAGCTTTCTTT. This rearrangement joins TRBV14 to TRBJ1-1; possible D gene TRBD1, 5 bases. Trimming removed 5 bases at V and 0 bases at J, with 10 bases between. The CDR3 spans 14 residues. Germline V gene lookup returns CDR1 SGHDN and CDR2 FVKESK.

The table lists this clone with a count of one. The chain carries TRBV18 and TRBJ2-5; D tentatively reads TRBD1 or TRBD2 (5 bases each). The germline CDR1 and CDR2 sequences are KGHSH and LQKENI. This CDR3 has 14 amino acids. V lost 2 bases to trimming and J lost 3 bases, with 10 bases between them. DNA for the CDR3: TGTGCCAGCTCACCAGCCGGGACGGAAGAGACCCAGTACTTC. This sequence encodes CASSPAGTEETQYF.

The J gene is TRBJ1-3, the V gene TRBV15, with TRBD1 matching over 8 bases. This CDR3 has 16 amino acids. Unmatched junction bases numbered 8, after V lost 5 bases and J lost 2 bases. From germline, CDR1 is LNHNV and CDR2 YYDKDF (reference sequence). CDR3 amino acids: CATSGGQGRTGNTIYF. The CDR3, as DNA: TGTGCCACCAGCGGAGGACAGGGAAGAACTGGAAACACCATATATTTT. Supplemented by reference TRBV15 and TRBJ1-3, the full variable domain reads DAMVIQNPRYQVTQFGKPVTLSCSQTLNHNVMYWYQQKSSQAPKLLFHYYDKDFNNEADTPDNFQSRRPNTSFCFLDIRSPGLGDTAMYLCATSGGQGRTGNTIYFGEGSWLTVV.

The CDR3 loop reads CASRAEGTDTQYF. In DNA form, the CDR3 reads TGTGCCAGTAGGGCGGAAGGCACAGATACGCAGTATTTT. The V call is TRBV19, the J call TRBJ2-3; D remains ambiguous. CDR1 and CDR2 (germline): LNHDA, SQIVND (reference sequence). This CDR3 comprises 13 residues. Trimming shortened V by 6 bases and J by 1 base, and 8 bases separated the two germline ends.

This clone is medium-sized (0.01 to 0.1%) within its sample. The chain recombines TRBV9 with TRBJ2-7; 7 nucleotides agree with TRBD2. Germline loops: CDR1 SGDLS, CDR2 YYNGEE. The CDR3 extends over 15 amino acids. Trimming at V came to 4 bases and at J to 1 base, leaving 8 bases not matched to a gene. The DNA for the CDR3 is TGTGCCAGCAGCTATCTAGCGGATTTTTCCTACGAGCAGTACTTC. This sequence encodes CASSYLADFSYEQYF.

Comments on this clone: The junction differs from germline at one of its ends, possibly a read error. The chain links TRBV19 to TRBJ1-5; weak D call: TRBD1 (5 bases). Germline V gene sequence: CDR1 LNHDA, CDR2 SQIVND (reference sequence). This CDR3 contains 15 residues. The CDR3 region has the DNA TGTGCTAGTAGTAGGGGCATTGGATGGGAACAGCTCCAGCATTTT. This codes for CASSRGIGWEQLQHF.

The rearrangement uses TRBV11-3 and TRBJ1-1; 9 bases map to TRBD1. Trimming cost V 6 bases and J 2 bases; bases outside gene matches: 7. Germline V lookup: CDR1 SGHNT, CDR2 YENEEA. The CDR3 sequence is 15 residues long. The CDR3 DNA sequence: TGTGCCAGCAGGGTGGCGACAGGGGGAAACACTGAAGCTTTCTTT. Protein sequence: CASRVATGGNTEAFF.

The CDR3 region is CASSEFQRGQETQYF. DNA for the CDR3: TGTGCCAGCAGTGAATTCCAGCGGGGCCAAGAGACCCAGTACTTC. This sequence joins TRBV25-1 and TRBJ2-5; 7 bases match TRBD2. There are 15 residues in the CDR3. The ends lost 1 base at V and 1 base at J; junction bases unmatched: 3. Germline CDR1 reads MGHDK; CDR2 reads SYGVNS.

V and J are TRBV28 and TRBJ2-3; 11 bases line up with TRBD2. CDR1 and CDR2 (germline): MDHEN, SYDVKM. J was trimmed by 1 base and V by 5 bases; bases with no gene match: 2. There are 15 residues in the CDR3. CDR3 in DNA: TGTGCCAGCAGTACACTAGCGGGAGGCACAGATACGCAGTATTTT. Protein: CASSTLAGGTDTQYF.

This clone is labeled as medium-sized. The chain joins TRBV6-8 to TRBJ2-7; D call uncertain. Germline V gives CDR1 MNHGY, CDR2 SAAAGT. The V gene lost 6 bases and the J gene lost 3 bases, with 18 bases spanning the gap. CDR3 length equals 15 residues. DNA of the CDR3: TGTGCCAGCAGATCTCAGGCTAATCTGAACTACGAGCAGTACTTC. Its translation is CASRSQANLNYEQYF.

The chain recombines TRBV28 with TRBJ2-1; TRBD2 aligns across 10 bases. Germline CDR1 and CDR2: MDHEN and SYDVKM. The CDR3 runs to 15 residues. V shed 6 bases and J 6 bases; nucleotides not matched to a gene: 8. This CDR3 reads CASSTLAGISNEQFF. The DNA for the CDR3 is TGTGCCAGCAGCACACTAGCGGGAATAAGCAATGAGCAGTTCTTC.

The chain links TRBV19 to TRBJ1-5; maybe TRBD1 (5 bases). Germline CDR1 reads LNHDA; CDR2 reads SQIVND (reference sequence). Trimming took 7 bases from V and 0 from J, leaving 13 bases between them. This CDR3 is built from 15 residues. This CDR3 reads CASNLWGDSNQPQHF. CDR3 DNA sequence: TGTGCCAGTAACCTGTGGGGGGATAGCAATCAGCCCCAGCATTTT.

V is TRBV5-1 and J is TRBJ1-1; TRBD1 is a possible D gene (5 bases). V lost 0 bases to trimming and J lost 0 bases, with 9 bases between them. The CDR3 contains 15 residues. Germline CDR1 SGHRS, CDR2 YFSETQ. Here the CDR3 DNA reads TGCGCCAGCAGCTTGGCCGGGACTGTGAACACTGAAGCTTTCTTT. This gives the protein CASSLAGTVNTEAFF.

This clone is classed as medium-sized. The chain couples TRBV11-3 to TRBJ2-4; 8 bases map to TRBD1. V shed 5 bases and J 5 bases; nucleotides not matched to a gene: 11. Germline-derived CDR1 and CDR2 are SGHNT and YENEEA. The CDR3 length is 16 residues. DNA for the CDR3: TGTGCCAGCAGCGCCCCGATAGGGACAGGAGAAAACATTCAGTACTTC. It encodes CASSAPIGTGENIQYF. The full variable domain, with the rest looked up from reference TRBV11-3 and TRBJ2-4, is EAGVVQSPRYKIIEKKQPVAFWCNPISGHNTLYWYLQNLGQGPELLIRYENEEAVDDSQLPKDRFSAERLKGVDSTLKIQPAELGDSAVYLCASSAPIGTGENIQYFGAGTRLSVL.

This clone was counted between two and nine times. This chain connects TRBV28 to TRBJ1-1; D remains unclear. The V and J ends lost 5 bases and 7 bases respectively, with 14 bases between them. Germline lookup yields CDR1 MDHEN and CDR2 SYDVKM. This CDR3 contains 13 residues. In nucleotides, the CDR3 is TGTGCCAGCAGTGTGGGTCGTTTCCATGAAGCTTTCTTT. Translation: CASSVGRFHEAFF.

The chain combines TRBV11-3 with TRBJ2-3, with TRBD1 matching 7 bases. In germline, CDR1 is SGHNT, CDR2 YENEEA. This CDR3 is 16 amino acids long. J lost 1 base, V lost 2 bases, and 6 bases had no gene match. The CDR3 bases are TGTGCCAGCAGCTTATCTACAGGGGTTGGCACAGATACGCAGTATTTT. This gives the protein CASSLSTGVGTDTQYF.

In this sample, this clone turned up a few times. The chain's CDR3 is CAWSVDRGSYEQYF. Here the CDR3 DNA reads TGTGCCTGGAGTGTGGACAGGGGTTCCTACGAGCAGTACTTC. V and J are TRBV30 and TRBJ2-7; 9 positions agree with TRBD1. Looked up from germline, CDR1 is GTSNPN and CDR2 is SVGIG (reference sequence). This CDR3 is 14 amino acids long. V was clipped by 0 bases and J by 1 base; unmatched bases: 1.

This rearrangement joins TRBV28 to TRBJ2-1; D could derive from TRBD1 or TRBD2 (6 bases each). Germline CDR1 MDHEN, CDR2 SYDVKM. This CDR3 contains 17 residues. V lost 5 bases to trimming and J lost 4 bases, with 21 bases between them. The CDR3 loop is CASSTLQGTSWYNEQFF. In DNA, the CDR3 is TGTGCCAGCAGTACTCTCCAGGGGACTTCATGGTACAATGAGCAGTTCTTC.

This chain connects TRBV28 to TRBJ2-7; D is uncertain. V was shortened by 2 bases and J by 2 bases, with 10 bases between the two germline ends. Germline V gives CDR1 MDHEN, CDR2 SYDVKM. CDR3 length equals 14 residues. As DNA, the CDR3 is TGTGCCAGCAGTTTAGTTGCGATAACCTACGAGCAGTACTTC. Translation: CASSLVAITYEQYF.